The 32 T cell receptor beta chains listed next were all sequenced from one sample in a study of control samples from healthy donors and cancer patients. Measured with immunoSEQ multiplex PCR; TCRdb has only the in-frame clones, and not every one. The sample has about 80,000 clones; around 84% are singletons. Sequenced material: PBMCs. Source of these receptors: a man aged 55 to 70 with head and neck cancer.

This clone was recorded only once. V is TRBV12-5 and J is TRBJ2-2, with TRBD2 as a possible D gene (7 bases). V was shortened by 2 bases and J by 4 bases, with 11 bases between the two germline ends. The germline gives CDR1 LGHNT, CDR2 FRNRAP. CDR3 length: 15 amino acids. CDR3 in DNA: TGTGCTAGTGGTTTGTACAGGGAGGGCACCGGGGAGCTGTTTTTT. Protein: CASGLYREGTGELFF.

A note on this clone: At the DNA level, this CDR3 is encoded by other sequences in the same sample as well. This rearrangement joins TRBV6-5 to TRBJ1-5; 8 bases line up with TRBD1. Germline CDR1 reads MNHEY; CDR2 reads SVGAGI. Germline trimming cut 6 bases from V and 5 bases from J; bases unmatched to any gene: 3. The CDR3 is 13 amino acids. Written as DNA, the CDR3 is TGTGCCAGCAGATGGACAGGGCATCAGCCCCAGCATTTT. Residues: CASRWTGHQPQHF.

The V gene is TRBV27, the J gene TRBJ1-1; D is ambiguous. Germline CDR1 is MNHEY and CDR2 is SMNVEV (reference sequence). The CDR3 loop spans 15 amino acids. V lost 10 bases and J 2 bases, leaving 20 bases between the germline ends. The CDR3 reads CATRQQAQRNTEAFF. CDR3 nucleotides: TGTGCCACCCGTCAGCAGGCACAGCGAAACACTGAAGCTTTCTTT.

The chain links TRBV6-6 to TRBJ1-4; D remains ambiguous. In germline, CDR1 is MNHNY, CDR2 SVGAGI (reference sequence). The CDR3 loop spans 17 amino acids. V lost 5 bases, J lost 8 bases, and 24 bases lay in between. Here the CDR3 DNA reads TGTGCCAGCAGTCCTCTCCGTGGTGGCCGAACTGAGGAAAAACTGTTTTTT. Its protein is CASSPLRGGRTEEKLFF.

The chain couples TRBV6-5 to TRBJ1-6; D perhaps matches TRBD1 (5 bases). The germline V and J ends were trimmed by 2 bases and 11 bases, with 19 bases remaining between them. The CDR3 spans 16 residues. Germline V gene data show CDR1 as MNHEY and CDR2 as SVGAGI. The CDR3 spells CASSYLGPSSFTPLHF. CDR3 DNA sequence: TGTGCCAGCAGTTACCTGGGGCCCTCTAGCTTTACACCCCTCCACTTT.

The chain joins TRBV5-4 to TRBJ2-7; D might be TRBD1 or TRBD2, each matching 5 bases. The germline CDR1 and CDR2 sequences are SGHNT and YYREEE (reference sequence). V gave up 4 bases and J gave up 0 bases, with 14 bases separating them. This CDR3 spans 15 amino acids. The CDR3: CASSVGTHNSYEQYF. The CDR3 DNA reads as TGTGCCAGCAGCGTCGGGACGCACAACTCCTACGAGCAGTACTTC.

V gene TRBV4-1 combines with J gene TRBJ2-5; D perhaps matches TRBD2 (5 bases). The CDR3 totals 13 residues. Germline loops: CDR1 MGHRA, CDR2 YSYEKL. The V end lost 5 bases, the J end lost 2 bases, and 9 bases lay between the germline ends. The CDR3 here is CASSILGQETQYF. CDR3 DNA sequence: TGCGCCAGCAGCATACTAGGGCAAGAGACCCAGTACTTC.

The J gene is TRBJ1-5, the V gene TRBV28; a weak D match, TRBD1 (6 bases). V was trimmed by 2 bases and J by 7 bases, leaving 12 bases between them. CDR3 length: 14 residues. Germline CDR1 and CDR2: MDHEN and SYDVKM. Here the CDR3 DNA reads TGTGCCAGCAGTTTAGCCCAGGGGCTACAGCCCCAGCATTTT. Protein sequence: CASSLAQGLQPQHF.

This sequence joins TRBV10-3 and TRBJ1-2; 8 nucleotides align to TRBD1. The V gene's germline CDR1 is ENHRY and CDR2 SYGVKD. The CDR3 totals 16 residues. V was pared by 6 bases and J by 8 bases, with 17 bases of the junction left unmatched. CDR3 bases: TGTGCCATCAGCGGGAGGACAGGGCTTAGTACGGACGGCTACACCTTC. Translating it yields CAISGRTGLSTDGYTF.

The gene calls are TRBV5-1 and TRBJ1-1; no reliable D call. V dropped 6 bases and J dropped 4 bases, with 22 bases sitting between them. Germline V gene lookup returns CDR1 SGHRS and CDR2 YFSETQ. The CDR3 loop spans 16 amino acids. The CDR3, as DNA: TGCGCCAGCAACCCCGGACCAGGCCTCAGAGTCACTGAAGCTTTCTTT. Amino acids: CASNPGPGLRVTEAFF.

This chain links TRBV11-3 with TRBJ2-7; 10 bases are a match to TRBD2. V was clipped by 4 bases and J by 7 bases; unmatched bases: 7. The CDR3 length is 14 residues. Germline V lookup: CDR1 SGHNT, CDR2 YENEEA. This CDR3 is CASSCGAGGGEQYF. CDR3 bases: TGTGCCAGCAGCTGCGGAGCGGGAGGGGGGGAGCAGTACTTC.

The rearrangement links TRBV12-5 to TRBJ2-7; 7 bases are shared with TRBD1. Trimming cost V 2 bases and J 6 bases; bases outside gene matches: 4. The CDR3 sequence is 13 residues long. Germline CDR1 and CDR2: LGHNT and FRNRAP. The CDR3 spells CASGLLTGLEQYF. The CDR3 coding sequence is TGTGCTAGTGGTTTGCTGACAGGGCTCGAGCAGTACTTC.

The rearrangement joins TRBV28 to TRBJ1-5; weak D call: TRBD1 (6 bases). The CDR3 sequence is 15 residues long. Germline lookup yields CDR1 MDHEN and CDR2 SYDVKM. V gave up 6 bases and J gave up 4 bases, with 16 bases separating them. The CDR3 loop reads CASRPGGLRNQPQHF. CDR3 sequence (DNA): TGTGCCAGCAGGCCGGGGGGGCTTCGGAATCAGCCCCAGCATTTT. The whole variable domain, filled in from reference TRBV28 and TRBJ1-5, reads DVKVTQSSRYLVKRTGEKVFLECVQDMDHENMFWYRQDPGLGLRLIYFSYDVKMKEKGDIPEGYSVSREKKERFSLILESASTNQTSMYLCASRPGGLRNQPQHFGDGTRLSIL.

The chain uses TRBV12-3 or TRBV12-4 and TRBJ1-5; D might be TRBD1 (5 bases). There are 13 residues in the CDR3. The V end lost 5 bases, the J end lost 8 bases, and 13 bases lay between the germline ends. The DNA for the CDR3 is TGTGCCAGCAGTCGCGGGGCTCGGAAGCCCCAGCATTTT. Protein: CASSRGARKPQHF.

The rearrangement uses TRBV9 and TRBJ2-5, with D tentatively TRBD2 (5 bases). CDR3 length equals 14 residues. V lost 2 bases to trimming and J lost 7 bases, with 15 bases between them. CDR1 SGDLS and CDR2 YYNGEE come from the germline V gene. CDR3 nucleotide sequence: TGTGCCAGCAGCGTCGACGGGGATTTCGGGACCCAGTACTTC. Residues: CASSVDGDFGTQYF.

The rearrangement joins TRBV7-5 to TRBJ2-2; the table names TRBD1, a call not compared with the DNA. TRBV7-5 constitutes a pseudogene. The CDR3 has 16 amino acids. The DNA of the CDR3 is TGTGTCAGAAGCTTATACAGGTCCGCGAACACCGGGGAGCTGTTTTTT. Its translation is CVRSLYRSANTGELFF.

J is TRBJ2-2 and V is TRBV14; D not certain. Germline V lookup: CDR1 SGHDN, CDR2 FVKESK. The V end lost 5 bases, the J end lost 2 bases, and 9 bases lay between the germline ends. The CDR3 is made up of 14 amino acids. DNA for the CDR3: TGTGCCAGCAGCTTGAACGCTAACACCGGGGAGCTGTTTTTT. This encodes CASSLNANTGELFF. The full variable domain, with the rest looked up from reference TRBV14 and TRBJ2-2, is EAGVTQFPSHSVIEKGQTVTLRCDPISGHDNLYWYRRVMGKEIKFLLHFVKESKQDESGMPNNRFLAERTGGTYSTLKVQPAELEDSGVYFCASSLNANTGELFFGEGSRLTVL.

The chain carries TRBV20-1 and TRBJ2-7, with D uncertain. Germline loops: CDR1 DFQATT, CDR2 SNEGSKA (reference sequence). This CDR3 has 10 residues. The germline V and J ends were trimmed by 2 bases and 5 bases, with 4 bases remaining between them. CDR3 region: CSARKHEQYF. The DNA of the CDR3 is TGCAGTGCTAGAAAGCACGAGCAGTACTTC.

The chain couples TRBV7-9 to TRBJ2-5; 7 bases fit TRBD1. V lost 2 bases and J lost 1; bases outside the gene matches: 1. The CDR3 has 14 amino acids. Per germline, CDR1 SEHNR and CDR2 FQNEAQ (reference sequence). The CDR3 here is CASSLRDSQETQYF. CDR3 DNA: TGTGCCAGCAGCTTAAGGGACAGCCAAGAGACCCAGTACTTC.

V and J are TRBV5-1 and TRBJ2-7, with TRBD1 as a possible D gene (5 bases). V lost 0 bases and J lost 4, with 11 bases in between. The CDR3 has 14 residues. Germline V lookup: CDR1 SGHRS, CDR2 YFSETQ. CDR3 DNA: TGCGCCAGCAGCTTGGGCAGGGCCCTATACGAGCAGTACTTC. Amino acids: CASSLGRALYEQYF.

This clone came up once. The sample holds other DNA sequences that translate to the same CDR3. V usage is TRBV6-5 and J usage is TRBJ1-3; D ambiguous. CDR3 length: 14 residues. V gave up 3 bases and J gave up 1 base, with 7 bases separating them. Germline V gene lookup returns CDR1 MNHEY and CDR2 SVGAGI. The CDR3 nucleotides read TGTGCCAGCAGTTATGGTGGGTCTGGAAACACCATATATTTT. This codes for CASSYGGSGNTIYF.

This clone has more than one count but fewer than ten. This sequence joins TRBV18 and TRBJ1-5; weak D call: TRBD1 (6 bases). Trimming took 6 bases from V and 6 from J, leaving 15 bases between them. CDR3 size: 14 residues. Germline V lookup: CDR1 KGHSH, CDR2 LQKENI. In DNA form, the CDR3 reads TGTGCCAGCTCGCAACAGGGTAGAGGTCAGCCCCAGCATTTT. Amino acids: CASSQQGRGQPQHF.

The J gene is TRBJ2-7, the V gene TRBV10-2; D possibly corresponds to TRBD2 (8 bases). The V and J ends lost 6 bases and 8 bases respectively, with 20 bases between them. CDR3 length: 14 amino acids. Germline V gene data show CDR1 as WSHSY and CDR2 as SAAADI. The CDR3 region is CASRPGRGPIKQYF. The CDR3 bases are TGCGCCAGCAGACCCGGGAGGGGGCCCATTAAGCAGTACTTC.

The chain employs TRBV30 and TRBJ1-6; no clear D. This CDR3 is 14 amino acids long. In germline, CDR1 is GTSNPN, CDR2 SVGIG (reference sequence). V lost 2 bases and J lost 6, with 11 bases in between. CDR3: CAWSLAGPNSPLHF. The CDR3 DNA is TGTGCCTGGAGTCTGGCAGGACCTAATTCACCCCTCCACTTT.

This chain joins TRBV27 and TRBJ2-3; perhaps TRBD2 as D (6 bases). This CDR3 is 15 amino acids long. V was clipped by 6 bases and J by 2 bases, with 15 bases between them. Germline-derived CDR1 and CDR2 are MNHEY and SMNVEV (reference sequence). CDR3: CASRVVGGLTDTQYF. The CDR3 region has the DNA TGTGCCAGCAGGGTGGTGGGAGGACTCACAGATACGCAGTATTTT.

In this sample, this clone turned up a few times. The chain uses TRBV2 and TRBJ2-7; TRBD2 matches 10 bases. CDR3 length equals 15 residues. V shed 5 bases and J 2 bases; nucleotides not matched to a gene: 6. CDR1 SNHLY and CDR2 FYNNEI come from the germline V gene. The CDR3 here is CASSTTSGNAYEQYF. The CDR3 DNA reads as TGTGCCAGCAGTACTACTAGCGGGAACGCCTACGAGCAGTACTTC.

The gene calls are TRBV5-1 and TRBJ1-4; 8 bases map to TRBD1. Germline CDR1 and CDR2: SGHRS and YFSETQ. The CDR3 is 19 amino acids. V lost 3 bases and J lost 1; bases outside the gene matches: 14. The CDR3 reads CASSYRTGRQDRTNEKLFF. CDR3 DNA: TGCGCCAGCAGCTATAGGACAGGGAGACAAGACCGAACTAATGAAAAACTGTTTTTT. Together with reference TRBV5-1 and TRBJ1-4, the CDR3 gives the full variable domain: KAGVTQTPRYLIKTRGQQVTLSCSPISGHRSVSWYQQTPGQGLQFLFEYFSETQRNKGNFPGRFSGRQFSNSRSEMNVSTLELGDSALYLCASSYRTGRQDRTNEKLFFGSGTQLSVL.

The chain couples TRBV5-4 to TRBJ2-3; TRBD1 or TRBD2 may be the D gene (5 bases each). This CDR3 has 14 amino acids. Germline lookup yields CDR1 SGHNT and CDR2 YYREEE (reference sequence). V was trimmed by 5 bases and J by 3 bases, leaving 13 bases between them. The CDR3 loop is CASSGDPGTDTQYF. In DNA, the CDR3 is TGTGCCAGCAGTGGGGACCCCGGGACAGATACGCAGTATTTT.

V gene TRBV30 combines with J gene TRBJ1-2, with a weak D call TRBD1 (6 bases). Trimming pared 7 bases from V and 6 bases from J, leaving 15 bases between. The CDR3 is made up of 12 amino acids. Germline V CDR1 and CDR2: GTSNPN, SVGIG (reference sequence). Here the CDR3 DNA reads TGTGCCTACGAGTCGGGGGCAAATGGCTACACCTTC. Protein sequence: CAYESGANGYTF.

The rearrangement joins TRBV30 to TRBJ2-6; no definite D call. The ends were cut back, 0 bases at V and 1 base at J, with 10 bases in the middle. CDR3 length: 16 residues. Germline assignment: CDR1 GTSNPN and CDR2 SVGIG (reference sequence). The CDR3 is CAWSVRLSSGANVLTF. CDR3 DNA: TGTGCCTGGAGTGTAAGACTCTCATCTGGGGCCAACGTCCTGACTTTC.

This chain connects TRBV7-2 to TRBJ1-5, with 7 bases aligning to TRBD1. CDR1 and CDR2 (germline): SGHTA, FQGNSA. This CDR3 has 13 residues. V dropped 3 bases and J dropped 7; count of bases not matched to a gene: 3. CDR3 region: CASSFDRAQPQHF. The CDR3 bases are TGTGCCAGCAGCTTTGACAGGGCACAGCCCCAGCATTTT.

This clone was detected a few times. The rearrangement links TRBV18 to TRBJ2-5; perhaps TRBD1 as D (6 bases). V shed 5 bases and J shed 3 bases, with 10 bases lying between them. Germline CDR1 reads KGHSH; CDR2 reads LQKENI. This CDR3 is built from 13 residues. The CDR3 loop reads CASSIGQKETQYF. The CDR3 DNA is TGTGCCAGCTCAATAGGACAGAAAGAGACCCAGTACTTC.